This T cell receptor beta chain stems from a study of cytomegalovirus exposure and HLA in healthy donors. Study-level points and caveats: Apparent HLA restriction characterized most CMV-associated TCR beta chains in a later analysis. Per a prior analysis, the majority of TCR beta V segments were productive roughly 87% or roughly 30% of the time. TCR beta chains numbering more than 150 were designated cytomegalovirus-associated. TCR beta V- and J-gene trimming was later associated with a missense DCLRE1C variant.

The CDR3 runs to 17 residues. V trimming: 5 bases; J trimming: 5 bases; junction bases outside the gene matches: 16. Germline V gives CDR1 SGHTA, CDR2 FQGNSA. Regarding this clone: Its target is unknown.

PCR used 60 Vbeta primers and 13 Jbeta primers. This table comes from immunoSEQ multiplex PCR, and its TCRdb copy is limited to in-frame clones, with some not included. The sample holds approximately 190,000 clones, approximately 77% seen once. V usage is TRBV7-2 and J usage is TRBJ2-7, with 9 nucleotides matching TRBD2. The specimen sequenced was PBMCs. This TCR was recovered from a man aged 40-49 years in good health and CMV-seropositive. The CDR3 DNA reads as TGTGCCAGCAGCACTAGGAGGGGGCTAGCGGGATCGGACGAGCAGTACTTC. Amino acid sequence: CASSTRRGLAGSDEQYF.